The 19 T cell receptor beta chains below all came from one sample that was sequenced in a study of OX40 agonist ivuxolimab in advanced cancers. Repertoires were generated with immunoSEQ multiplex PCR, while TCRdb's copy carries only in-frame clones and drops some. The sample gives under 90,000 clones, 70% to 90% of which show up once; around 0.95% is in the top ten. The source was CD4+ or CD8+ T cells sorted from blood, collected in a trial of the OX40 agonist ivuxolimab. The receptors come from an adult with an advanced solid tumor such as melanoma, head and neck, liver or kidney cancer.

This clone was picked up a small number of times. The chain links TRBV28 to TRBJ1-2; 7 bases agree with TRBD1. Germline CDR1 MDHEN, CDR2 SYDVKM. J lost 3 bases, V lost 9 bases, and 10 bases had no gene match. CDR3 length equals 14 residues. The CDR3 nucleotides are TGTGCCAGTAGACCAGGGGGATTTGACTATGGCTACACCTTC. Translated, it gives CASRPGGFDYGYTF.

V is TRBV28 and J is TRBJ1-1; the D gene is possibly TRBD1 (6 bases). This CDR3 has 13 residues. Trimming took 2 bases from V and 9 from J, leaving 13 bases between them. Per the germline V gene, CDR1 is MDHEN and CDR2 is SYDVKM. In nucleotides, the CDR3 is TGTGCCAGCAGTTTAAGGGGGTTATCGCAAGCTTTCTTT. Translated, it gives CASSLRGLSQAFF.

The chain's CDR3 is CASSDSGLPKETQYF. CDR3 in DNA: TGTGCCAGCAGTGATTCTGGACTACCAAAAGAGACCCAGTACTTC. V and J are TRBV6-1 and TRBJ2-5; a possible D gene is TRBD2 (6 bases). This CDR3 is 15 amino acids long. Trimming took 3 bases from V and 3 from J, leaving 14 bases between them. CDR1 MNHNS and CDR2 SASEGT come from the germline V gene.

The chain uses TRBV19 and TRBJ1-1, with a possible D match to TRBD1 (5 bases). The CDR3 contains 15 residues. Germline loops: CDR1 LNHDA, CDR2 SQIVND (reference sequence). Trimming removed 3 bases from V and 1 base from J, with 12 bases in between. In DNA form, the CDR3 reads TGTGCCAGTAGTATTAAAGGTGGGGGGAACACTGAAGCTTTCTTT. It yields the protein CASSIKGGGNTEAFF.

This clone has just a few counts. The chain uses TRBV19 and TRBJ1-2, with D possibly being TRBD1 (6 bases). Trimming pared 5 bases from V and 0 bases from J, leaving 7 bases between. The CDR3 loop spans 13 amino acids. Germline V CDR1 and CDR2: LNHDA, SQIVND (reference sequence). The CDR3 sequence is CASSRTANYGYTF. CDR3 nucleotide sequence: TGTGCCAGTAGTCGGACAGCTAACTATGGCTACACCTTC.

V gene TRBV5-6 combines with J gene TRBJ2-7, with 8 positions matching TRBD2. V shed 0 bases and J 10 bases; nucleotides not matched to a gene: 15. The germline V gene encodes CDR1 SGHDT and CDR2 YYEEEE. The CDR3 sequence is 16 residues long. This chain's CDR3 is CASSLVGSGTHREQYF. The CDR3 DNA is TGTGCCAGCAGCTTGGTGGGTAGCGGGACGCATAGAGAACAGTACTTC. Complete variable domain (other parts from reference TRBV5-6 and TRBJ2-7): DAGVTQSPTHLIKTRGQQVTLRCSPKSGHDTVSWYQQALGQGPQFIFQYYEEEERQRGNFPDRFSGHQFPNYSSELNVNALLLGDSALYLCASSLVGSGTHREQYFGPGTRLTVT.

V gene TRBV6-1 combines with J gene TRBJ1-5; D unresolved. The CDR3 consists of 12 residues. Germline assignment: CDR1 MNHNS and CDR2 SASEGT. V was shortened by 7 bases and J by 10 bases, with 14 bases between the two germline ends. CDR3 region: CASTTSGVPQHF. DNA for the CDR3: TGTGCCAGCACCACCTCCGGGGTTCCCCAGCATTTT.

The V gene is TRBV28, the J gene TRBJ2-1; no definite D call. This CDR3 is built from 11 residues. V was shortened by 5 bases and J by 8 bases, with 7 bases between the two germline ends. Germline V gives CDR1 MDHEN, CDR2 SYDVKM. Written as DNA, the CDR3 is TGTGCCAGCAGTGAACGGGATGAGCAGTTCTTC. This sequence encodes CASSERDEQFF. Using reference TRBV28 and TRBJ2-1 for the parts outside the CDR3, the full variable domain is DVKVTQSSRYLVKRTGEKVFLECVQDMDHENMFWYRQDPGLGLRLIYFSYDVKMKEKGDIPEGYSVSREKKERFSLILESASTNQTSMYLCASSERDEQFFGPGTRLTVL.

This clone was counted a few times. The genes are TRBV5-6 and TRBJ2-3, with 9 positions matching TRBD2. Germline V gene sequence: CDR1 SGHDT, CDR2 YYEEEE. This CDR3 is built from 18 residues. V gave up 0 bases and J gave up 2 bases; unmatched junction bases: 10. The CDR3 here is CASSLADEASGTTDTQYF. CDR3 coding DNA: TGTGCCAGCAGCTTGGCCGATGAGGCTAGCGGGACCACAGATACGCAGTATTTT.

The chain employs TRBV2 and TRBJ2-7, with 8 bases aligning to TRBD2. This CDR3 spans 14 amino acids. Trimming removed 7 bases from V and 6 bases from J; junction bases left unmatched: 11. CDR1 and CDR2 from the germline V gene are SNHLY and FYNNEI. This CDR3 is CASTTGLVLPEQYF. The CDR3 nucleotides are TGTGCCAGCACCACGGGACTAGTCCTCCCCGAGCAGTACTTC.

The J gene is TRBJ2-1, the V gene TRBV27; 10 nucleotides line up with TRBD1. Losses at the gene ends were 10 bases for V and 5 bases for J; bases not matched to a gene: 8. Germline V gives CDR1 MNHEY, CDR2 SMNVEV (reference sequence). There are 14 residues in the CDR3. CDR3: CATRRDRGHNEQFF. The CDR3 DNA is TGTGCCACCCGGAGGGACAGGGGCCACAATGAGCAGTTCTTC.

Only a few counts were recorded for this clone. The CDR3 loop is CASSLPRGASSYEQYF. CDR3 DNA sequence: TGTGCCAGCAGTTTACCCCGGGGGGCAAGCTCCTACGAGCAGTACTTC. This sequence joins TRBV28 and TRBJ2-7, with D maybe TRBD2 (7 bases). Trimming took off 2 bases at V and 0 bases at J, with 14 bases between the two ends. This CDR3 has 16 amino acids. CDR1 is MDHEN, CDR2 SYDVKM, per germline.

Only one count was recorded for this clone. The chain recombines TRBV7-6 with TRBJ2-1, with TRBD1 matching over 8 bases. The CDR3 consists of 13 residues. In germline, CDR1 is SGHVS, CDR2 FNYEAQ. V lost 5 bases, J lost 10 bases, and 7 bases stayed unmatched. CDR3 DNA sequence: TGTGCCAGCAGCGGCCCAGGGGGCCTCGAGCAGTTCTTC. It encodes CASSGPGGLEQFF.

The rearrangement links TRBV5-1 to TRBJ1-1, with D possibly matching TRBD1 (5 bases). Germline CDR1 and CDR2: SGHRS and YFSETQ. The V and J ends lost 4 bases and 6 bases respectively, with 22 bases between them. The CDR3 has 16 residues. The DNA of the CDR3 is TGCGCCAGCAGCCTTGGCGGGGGTGCGATAAACCCTGAAGCTTTCTTT. It is translated as CASSLGGGAINPEAFF.

This clone was detected a few times. The chain employs TRBV30 and TRBJ2-5; D call uncertain. Germline V lookup: CDR1 GTSNPN, CDR2 SVGIG (reference sequence). V was trimmed by 0 bases and J by 7 bases, leaving 12 bases between them. The CDR3 has 13 residues. The CDR3: CAWSVDQVRTQYF. CDR3 DNA: TGTGCCTGGAGTGTAGACCAAGTGAGGACCCAGTACTTC.

The chain combines TRBV20-1 with TRBJ1-2, with D unclear. V was clipped by 1 base and J by 5 bases, with 5 bases between them. This CDR3 has 11 amino acids. CDR1 and CDR2 (germline): DFQATT, SNEGSKA (reference sequence). The CDR3 loop is CSARASYGYTF. The CDR3 bases are TGCAGTGCTAGAGCCAGTTATGGCTACACCTTC.

The rearrangement joins TRBV18 to TRBJ1-5, with a weak D call TRBD1 (5 bases). CDR3 length: 15 residues. V was clipped by 2 bases and J by 4 bases, with 12 bases between them. Germline V gives CDR1 KGHSH, CDR2 LQKENI. Written as DNA, the CDR3 is TGTGCCAGCTCACCAAATTTTGGGGGTAATCAGCCCCAGCATTTT. It is translated as CASSPNFGGNQPQHF.

The chain has TRBV7-2 and TRBJ1-2, with D perhaps TRBD1 (5 bases). Trimming took off 5 bases at V and 6 bases at J, with 13 bases between the two ends. CDR3 length: 13 residues. Looked up from germline, CDR1 is SGHTA and CDR2 is FQGNSA. The CDR3 sequence: CASSPAGSDGYTF. Here the CDR3 DNA reads TGTGCCAGCAGCCCTGCAGGGAGTGATGGCTACACCTTC. Full variable domain (outside the CDR3, taken from reference TRBV7-2 and TRBJ1-2): GAGVSQSPSNKVTEKGKDVELRCDPISGHTALYWYRQSLGQGLEFLIYFQGNSAPDKSGLPSDRFSAERTGGSVSTLTIQRTQQEDSAVYLCASSPAGSDGYTFGSGTRLTVV.

This chain links TRBV27 with TRBJ2-7, with 9 positions matching TRBD1. CDR3 size: 15 residues. Trimming took 5 bases from V and 6 from J; bases not matched to a gene: 11. The V gene's germline CDR1 is MNHEY and CDR2 SMNVEV (reference sequence). DNA of the CDR3: TGTGCCAGCAGTCTCGCCCGGACAGGGGTTTCCGAGCAGTACTTC. Its translation: CASSLARTGVSEQYF.